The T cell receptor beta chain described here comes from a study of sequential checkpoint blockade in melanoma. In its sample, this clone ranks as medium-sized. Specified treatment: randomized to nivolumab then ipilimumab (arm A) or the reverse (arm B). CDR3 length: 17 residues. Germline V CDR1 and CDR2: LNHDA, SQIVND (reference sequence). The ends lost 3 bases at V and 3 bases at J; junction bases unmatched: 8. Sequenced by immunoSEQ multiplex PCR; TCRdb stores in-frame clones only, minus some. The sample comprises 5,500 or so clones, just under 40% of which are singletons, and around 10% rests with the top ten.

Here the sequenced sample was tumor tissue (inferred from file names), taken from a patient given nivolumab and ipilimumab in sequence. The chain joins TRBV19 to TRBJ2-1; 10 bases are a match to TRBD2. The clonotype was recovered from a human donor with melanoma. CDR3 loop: CASSITSRTSGYNEQFF. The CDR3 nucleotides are TGTGCCAGTAGTATTACCTCCAGGACTAGCGGCTACAATGAGCAGTTCTTC.